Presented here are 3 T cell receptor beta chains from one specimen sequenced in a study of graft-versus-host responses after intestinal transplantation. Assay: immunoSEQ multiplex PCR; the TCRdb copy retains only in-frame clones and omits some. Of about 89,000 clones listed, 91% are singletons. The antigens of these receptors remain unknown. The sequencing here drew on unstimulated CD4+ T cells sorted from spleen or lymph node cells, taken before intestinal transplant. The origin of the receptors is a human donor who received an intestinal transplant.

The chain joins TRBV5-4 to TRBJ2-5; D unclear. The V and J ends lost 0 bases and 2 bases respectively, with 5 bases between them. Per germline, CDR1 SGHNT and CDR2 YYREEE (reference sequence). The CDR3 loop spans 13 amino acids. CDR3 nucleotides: TGTGCCAGCAGCTTGGACAGACAAGAGACCCAGTACTTC. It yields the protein CASSLDRQETQYF.

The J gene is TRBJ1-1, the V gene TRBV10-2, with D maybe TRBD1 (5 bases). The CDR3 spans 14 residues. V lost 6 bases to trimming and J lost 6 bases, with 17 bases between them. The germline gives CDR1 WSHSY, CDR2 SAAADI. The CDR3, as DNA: TGCGCCAGCAGGGAGACTAGGGGACTCCCTGAAGCTTTCTTT. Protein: CASRETRGLPEAFF.

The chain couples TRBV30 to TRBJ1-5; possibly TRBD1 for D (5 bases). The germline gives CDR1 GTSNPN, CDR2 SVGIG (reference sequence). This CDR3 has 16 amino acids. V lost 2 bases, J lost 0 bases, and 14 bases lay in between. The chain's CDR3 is CAWSPPGLYSNQPQHF. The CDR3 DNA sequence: TGTGCCTGGAGTCCTCCGGGACTCTATAGCAATCAGCCCCAGCATTTT.